The rows below give T cell receptor beta chains drawn from one sample of a study of blood T cells in healthy people across ages. MiXCR was run by TCRdb on the 5' RACE reads, yielding one entry per CDR3 protein. The repertoire holds 1,500,000 or so distinct CDR3 sequences, with approximately 59% as singletons. The sequencing sample was made of blood. The receptors here all came from a man younger than 30 in good health. CDR3s include the opening cysteine and the closing phenylalanine or tryptophan. D genes are given only for firm matches. The size field is filled for only some rows; it gives once, few, many or a size class.

v_call	clone_size	j_call	d_call	cdr3_nt	cdr3_aa
TRBV15	-	TRBJ2-7	TRBD1	TGTGCCACCAGCAGAACTGGACAGGGTGTCCTCCACGAGCAGTACTTC	CATSRTGQGVLHEQYF
TRBV29-1	-	TRBJ2-4	TRBD2	TGCAGCGTTCAAATAGCGGGAGCGCGTAGGCAGTACTTC	CSVQIAGARRQYF
TRBV28	-	TRBJ1-2	TRBD1	TGTGCCAGCAGGTCTCAGGGGGCGCGTCTCTATGGCTACACCTTC	CASRSQGARLYGYTF
TRBV20-1	-	TRBJ2-5	-	TGCAGTGCTATCAATCCGGGGGAACCATACGAGCAGTACTTT	CSAINPGEPYEQYF
TRBV6-5	many	TRBJ2-5	TRBD2	TGTGCCAGCAGGCTAGCGGGAGAAGAGACCCAGTACTTC	CASRLAGEETQYF
TRBV29-1	few	TRBJ2-7	-	TGCAGCGTCGAGGAAGGTGGCAGGGGCTACGAGCAGTACTTC	CSVEEGGRGYEQYF
TRBV20-1	few	TRBJ2-1	-	TGCAGTGCTTGGACTCAGACTGGGGGACATGAGCAGTTCTTC	CSAWTQTGGHEQFF
TRBV7-9	-	TRBJ2-5	TRBD2	TGTGCCAGCAGCTCCCTTTTAGCGGGGACAAAAGAGACCCAGTACTTC	CASSSLLAGTKETQYF
TRBV25-1	-	TRBJ1-2	-	TGTGCCAGCAGTGAGTACGGGGGGGATGGCTACACCTTC	CASSEYGGDGYTF
TRBV4-1	few	TRBJ2-7	TRBD2	TGCGCCAGCAGCCAAGGGGCTAGCGGAGGCTCCTACGAGCAGTACTTC	CASSQGASGGSYEQYF
TRBV4-3	-	TRBJ2-5	TRBD2	TGCACCAGCAGCGTCGTGACTAGCGACGAAGAGACCCAGTACTTC	CTSSVVTSDEETQYF
TRBV6-2/TRBV6-3	-	TRBJ2-7	-	TGTGCCAGCAGTTACTCGGGTGATAGCGGCCCCTACGAGCAGTACTTC	CASSYSGDSGPYEQYF
TRBV20-1	-	TRBJ1-1	-	TGCAGTGCTAATCTTCGGGAGGGCACTGAAGCTTTCTTT	CSANLREGTEAFF
TRBV11-2	few	TRBJ1-1	-	TGTGCCAGCAGCCCAAAGGGACTTCTGAACACTGAAGCTTTCTTT	CASSPKGLLNTEAFF
TRBV2	-	TRBJ2-7	-	TGTGCCAGCAGTGTAGAGCCCTACGAGCAGTACTTC	CASSVEPYEQYF
TRBV14	-	TRBJ2-7	-	TGTGCCAGCAGCCACAACAGGTATGAAGACTCCTACGAGCAGTACTTC	CASSHNRYEDSYEQYF
TRBV10-3	-	TRBJ1-2	-	TGTGCCATCAGTGAATTGGCGGCAGCTAACTATGGCTACACCTTC	CAISELAAANYGYTF
TRBV2	-	TRBJ2-3	-	TGTGCCAGCCCGATAGACAGCACAGATACGCAGTATTTT	CASPIDSTDTQYF
TRBV29-1	-	TRBJ2-7	-	TGCAGCGTTGAGGCCCTAGGACGGTCGAACTACGAGCAGTACTTC	CSVEALGRSNYEQYF
TRBV7-6	few	TRBJ2-5	TRBD2	TGTGCCAGCAGCATCAGACTAGCGGGAGTGAGAGAGACCCAGTACTTC	CASSIRLAGVRETQYF
TRBV5-1	few	TRBJ1-4	TRBD1	TGCGCCAGCAGCCATACAGGGGCACCTAATGAAAAACTGTTTTTT	CASSHTGAPNEKLFF
TRBV7-6	-	TRBJ1-1	-	TGTGCCAGCAGTGCGCGAGACACTGAAGCTTTCTTT	CASSARDTEAFF
TRBV29-1	-	TRBJ2-3	TRBD1	TGCAGCGCATGGGACAGCCCAGATACGCAGTATTTT	CSAWDSPDTQYF
TRBV20-1	-	TRBJ2-1	TRBD2	TGCAGTGCTAGAGATGACCTAGCGGACCCCTACAATGAGCAGTTCTTC	CSARDDLADPYNEQFF
TRBV7-8	few	TRBJ2-7	-	TGTGTAGGCGATGGGGGCTCCGAGCAGTACTTC	CVGDGGSEQYF